A selection of T cell receptor beta chains follows, all from one sample in a study of OX40 agonist ivuxolimab in advanced cancers. Here immunoSEQ multiplex PCR was the method, and the copy in TCRdb shows in-frame clones only, minus some. Here the sample spans under 150,000 clones, 75% to 90% being singletons. The sequenced sample was CD4+ or CD8+ T cells sorted from blood, obtained in a trial of the OX40 agonist ivuxolimab. Receptors originate from an adult with an advanced solid tumor such as melanoma, head and neck, liver or kidney cancer. CDR3s include the opening cysteine and the closing phenylalanine or tryptophan. Fields, in order: D gene, clone size, V gene, J gene, CDR3 DNA, CDR3 protein. The D gene is left open where the match is weak. Clone size is shown for a subset of rows, as once, few, many or a class of expanded clone.

TRBD2	-	TRBV7-3	TRBJ2-2	TGTGCCAGCAGCTCCCGGGAGGGGCTAGACACCGGGGAGCTGTTTTTT	CASSSREGLDTGELFF
-	-	TRBV2	TRBJ2-7	TGTGCCAGCACCGAATGGGGGACTCCCTACGAGCAGTACTTC	CASTEWGTPYEQYF
TRBD1	-	TRBV5-4	TRBJ1-6	TGTGCCAGCAGCTTGGGGACAGGGAGCTCCTATAATTCACCCCTCCACTTT	CASSLGTGSSYNSPLHF
TRBD2	-	TRBV5-1	TRBJ2-5	TGCGCCAGCAGCTTAGGTAGCGGGGGCCCCCCAGAGACCCAGTACTTC	CASSLGSGGPPETQYF
-	-	TRBV11-1	TRBJ2-5	TGTGCCAGCAGCTTCCCCCCGGCAGGCAACCAAGAGACCCAGTACTTC	CASSFPPAGNQETQYF
-	few	TRBV7-2	TRBJ2-1	TGTGCCAGCAGCTTGATTGAGCAGTTCTTC	CASSLIEQFF
TRBD1	-	TRBV5-1	TRBJ2-5	TGCGCCAGCAGCTCTTCCGGGACAGGGGATGAGACCCAGTACTTC	CASSSSGTGDETQYF
-	-	TRBV25-1	TRBJ1-2	TGTGCCAGCAGTGAATCTATTTTGGACAGAAGTTCTGGCTACACCTTC	CASSESILDRSSGYTF
TRBD1	once	TRBV7-6	TRBJ1-4	TGTGCCAGCAGCTCGACAGGGTACGACGAAAAACTGTTTTTT	CASSSTGYDEKLFF
TRBD1	once	TRBV6-5	TRBJ1-5	TGTGCCAGCAGCAAACAGGGGGTATATCAGCCCCAGCATTTT	CASSKQGVYQPQHF
TRBD1	-	TRBV18	TRBJ2-7	TGTGCCAGCTCAGAAGGGGGAACAGGGGCGTACGAGCAGTACTTC	CASSEGGTGAYEQYF
-	-	TRBV11-2	TRBJ2-7	TGTGCCAGCAGCTTAGACCGGGGCTACGAGCAGTACTTC	CASSLDRGYEQYF